These T cell receptor beta chains were read from a single sample in a study of T cell repertoires in cytomegalovirus infection. TCRdb reprocessed the reads with MiXCR, giving one entry per CDR3 protein. Of approximately 590,000 distinct CDR3 sequences listed, approximately 40% are singletons. Which antigens these TCRs recognize remains unknown. Sequences were derived from cultured PBMCs, sampled from culture after CMV antigen stimulation. The receptors were gathered from a human donor in good health (CMV status not recorded). Some clones in this sample may be carry-over from other donors' samples. The CDR3 runs from the conserved cysteine through the conserved F or W. The order of the fields is clone size, J gene, V gene, D gene, CDR3 protein, CDR3 DNA. A D gene is named only where the DNA matches it firmly. Clone sizes are given selectively: once, few, many, or a class where the clone is expanded.

clone_size: few
j_call: TRBJ2-1
v_call: TRBV29-1
d_call: .
cdr3_aa: CSVGEAFTYNEQFF
cdr3_nt: TGCAGCGTTGGAGAGGCCTTTACTTACAATGAGCAGTTCTTC

clone_size: once
j_call: TRBJ2-5
v_call: TRBV27
d_call: TRBD2
cdr3_aa: CATKRSGGAQETQYF
cdr3_nt: TGTGCCACTAAACGTAGCGGGGGTGCTCAAGAGACCCAGTACTTC

clone_size: once
j_call: TRBJ1-5
v_call: TRBV20-1
d_call: .
cdr3_aa: CSAISTNRAQPQHF
cdr3_nt: TGCAGTGCAATTTCAACCAACAGGGCTCAGCCCCAGCATTTT

clone_size: .
j_call: TRBJ2-5
v_call: TRBV5-3
d_call: .
cdr3_aa: CASSLRDGQETQYF
cdr3_nt: TGTGCCAGCAGCTTGCGGGATGGGCAAGAGACCCAGTACTTC

clone_size: .
j_call: TRBJ2-3
v_call: TRBV7-2
d_call: TRBD2
cdr3_aa: CASSLSGGAADTQYF
cdr3_nt: TGTGCCAGCAGCCTTAGCGGGGGGGCAGCAGATACGCAGTATTTT

clone_size: few
j_call: TRBJ2-3
v_call: TRBV7-8
d_call: .
cdr3_aa: CASILGSGTDTQYF
cdr3_nt: TGTGCCAGCATTCTGGGGAGTGGGACAGATACGCAGTATTTT

clone_size: .
j_call: TRBJ2-7
v_call: TRBV6-6
d_call: .
cdr3_aa: CASREGRLSYEQYF
cdr3_nt: TGTGCCAGCAGGGAGGGACGGCTCTCCTACGAGCAGTACTTC

clone_size: once
j_call: TRBJ1-5
v_call: TRBV23-1
d_call: .
cdr3_aa: CASSPLPWGDNQPQHF
cdr3_nt: TGCGCCAGCAGTCCTCTCCCTTGGGGTGACAATCAGCCCCAGCATTTT

clone_size: .
j_call: TRBJ2-1
v_call: TRBV30
d_call: .
cdr3_aa: CAWSVLGYNEQFF
cdr3_nt: TGTGCCTGGAGTGTACTGGGGTACAATGAGCAGTTCTTC

clone_size: few
j_call: TRBJ2-5
v_call: TRBV6-1
d_call: .
cdr3_aa: CASSDPGRLGTQYF
cdr3_nt: TGTGCCAGCAGCGATCCGGGCCGCCTAGGGACCCAGTACTTC